This TCR beta chain was captured in a study of blood T cell repertoires in COVID-19. Study context: In each case, the material was cDNA or gDNA derived from T cells, B-cell-depleted T cells, or PBMCs.

Across 20 to 25 US areas, participants ranged in age from about 18 to 90 years. Original processing notes: Cell counts per sample came from amplifying reference gene primers. TCRdb's table, derived via immunoSEQ multiplex PCR, lists solely in-frame clones and lacks some. For V, J and clone size, that table is used; D and trimming come from the DNA. The table records over 250,000 clones, 85% to 90% of them present only once. Germline V gene sequence: CDR1 SEHNR, CDR2 FQNEAQ (reference sequence). Germline trimming cut 0 bases from V and 4 bases from J; bases unmatched to any gene: 3. The CDR3 spans 15 residues.

Sequences were obtained from PBMCs or T cells enriched from blood (not recorded which). The chain carries TRBV7-9 and TRBJ1-1, with TRBD1 matching over 9 bases. The sequence was obtained from a woman in her sixties or seventies who had recovered from COVID-19. CDR3 amino acids: CASSLALTGGTEAFF. The CDR3 bases are TGTGCCAGCAGCTTAGCGCTGACAGGGGGCACTGAAGCTTTCTTT.